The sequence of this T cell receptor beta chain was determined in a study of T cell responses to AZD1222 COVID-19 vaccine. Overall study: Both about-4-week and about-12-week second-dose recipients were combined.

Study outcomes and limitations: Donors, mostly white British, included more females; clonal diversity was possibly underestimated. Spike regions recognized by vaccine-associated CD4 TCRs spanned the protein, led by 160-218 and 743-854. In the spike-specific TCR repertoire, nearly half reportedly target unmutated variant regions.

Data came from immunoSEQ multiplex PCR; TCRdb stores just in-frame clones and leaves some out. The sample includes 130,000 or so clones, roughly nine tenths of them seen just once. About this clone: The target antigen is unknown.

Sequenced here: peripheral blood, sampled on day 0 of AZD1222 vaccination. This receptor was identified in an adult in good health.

CDR3 sequence reads: CSVVEFGKNIQYF. The CDR3 DNA follows: TGCAGCGTTGTTGAGTTCGGCAAAAACATTCAGTACTTC. V is TRBV29-1 and J is TRBJ2-4; no firm D call. The V gene lost 4 bases and the J gene lost 3 bases, with 10 bases spanning the gap. There are 13 residues in the CDR3. Germline V gives CDR1 SQVTM, CDR2 ANQGSEA.